This T cell receptor (beta chain) was captured in a study of T cell clonotyping in hematopoietic cell transplantation. This CDR3 has 13 amino acids. Germline V gene lookup returns CDR1 MNHNS and CDR2 SASEGT. V was trimmed by 4 bases and J by 6 bases, leaving 11 bases between them. Study results and caveats: Recipient TCR diversity dropped after transplant; expanded clonotypes rose from day 30 to 180.

Profiled with immunoSEQ multiplex PCR; TCRdb holds only in-frame clones, not every one. The sample has over 35,000 clones; 88% are singletons. This clone was found a few times. The antigen remains undetermined. The sample consisted of peripheral blood mononuclear cells. V gene TRBV6-1 combines with J gene TRBJ2-3; D uncertain. The receptor was isolated from a woman aged 40-49 years in good health. Some clones in this sample may be carry-over from other donors' samples. The CDR3 DNA reads as TGTGCCAGCAGTGCGGCTGTGGGGGATACGCAGTATTTT. This sequence encodes CASSAAVGDTQYF.